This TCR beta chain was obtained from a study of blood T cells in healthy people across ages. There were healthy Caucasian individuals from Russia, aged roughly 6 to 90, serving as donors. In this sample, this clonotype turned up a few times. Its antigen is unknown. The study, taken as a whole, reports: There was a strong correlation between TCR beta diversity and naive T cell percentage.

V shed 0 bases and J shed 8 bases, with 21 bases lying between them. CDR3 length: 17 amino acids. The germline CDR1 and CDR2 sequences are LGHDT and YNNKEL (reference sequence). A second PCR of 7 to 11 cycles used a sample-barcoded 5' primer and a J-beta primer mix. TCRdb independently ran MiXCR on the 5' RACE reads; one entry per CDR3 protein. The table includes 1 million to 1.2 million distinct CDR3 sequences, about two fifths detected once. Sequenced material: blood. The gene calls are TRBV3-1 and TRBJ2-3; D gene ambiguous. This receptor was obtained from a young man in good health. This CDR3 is CASSQDHPAILSGTQYF. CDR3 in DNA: TGTGCCAGCAGCCAAGATCATCCTGCAATTCTATCCGGTACGCAGTATTTT.